This is a list of T cell receptor beta chains from one sample in a study of cytomegalovirus exposure and HLA in healthy donors. Profiled with immunoSEQ multiplex PCR; TCRdb holds only in-frame clones, not every one. This table holds roughly 100,000 clones, nearly 85% found once. Source material: PBMCs. The receptors here all came from a man in his late teens or twenties in good health and CMV-seronegative. Each CDR3 is given with its conserved first and last residue. A D gene is named only where the DNA matches it firmly. For some rows the clone size is stated as once, few or many, or as a class when expanded; others skip it.

abundance,d_gene,j_gene,v_gene,CDR3aa,CDR3nt
.,.,TRBJ1-1,TRBV6-5,CASSWAPGLNTEAFF,TGTGCCAGCAGTTGGGCGCCAGGGCTGAACACTGAAGCTTTCTTT
.,.,TRBJ1-4,TRBV11-2,CASSLGGVGNEKLFF,TGTGCCAGCAGCTTGGGCGGGGTCGGGAATGAAAAACTGTTTTTT
.,TRBD1,TRBJ2-4,TRBV28,CASSLGQVIQYF,TGTGCCAGCAGTTTGGGACAGGTTATTCAGTACTTC
few,TRBD1,TRBJ1-1,TRBV4-2,CASSQGLGQRMNTEAFF,TGTGCCAGCAGCCAAGGACTGGGACAGCGCATGAACACTGAAGCTTTCTTT
.,.,TRBJ2-1,TRBV11-3,CASSSPPGGTSYNEQFF,TGTGCCAGCAGCTCCCCCCCCGGCGGAACCTCCTACAATGAGCAGTTCTTC
.,TRBD1,TRBJ2-7,TRBV2,CASSATGFENYEQYF,TGTGCCAGCAGCGCGACAGGGTTTGAAAACTACGAGCAGTACTTC
few,.,TRBJ1-1,TRBV27,CASSGVGGTISEAFF,TGTGCCAGCAGTGGGGTTGGGGGGACGATCTCTGAAGCTTTCTTT
.,TRBD1,TRBJ1-3,TRBV5-1,CASSTGQGSSGNTIYF,TGCGCCAGCAGCACGGGACAGGGGTCCTCTGGAAACACCATATATTTT
.,.,TRBJ1-1,TRBV28,CASSLEGRTEAFF,TGTGCCAGCAGTTTGGAGGGAAGGACTGAAGCTTTCTTT
few,TRBD1,TRBJ2-7,TRBV19,CASSIVGTGNYEQYF,TGTGCCAGTAGTATAGTGGGGACAGGTAACTACGAGCAGTACTTC
.,TRBD1,TRBJ1-2,TRBV30,CASPGGTYYGYTF,TGTGCCTCCCCAGGGGGGACATACTATGGCTACACCTTC
.,.,TRBJ2-7,TRBV6-1,CASNSGHPYEQYF,TGTGCCAGCAATTCGGGACACCCCTACGAGCAGTACTTC
.,.,TRBJ2-3,TRBV4-1,CASSQDRTNTDTQYF,TGCGCCAGCAGCCAAGACCGGACTAACACAGATACGCAGTATTTT
.,.,TRBJ2-7,TRBV11-3,CASSWQGSYEQYF,TGTGCCAGCAGCTGGCAGGGAAGCTACGAGCAGTACTTC
once,TRBD1,TRBJ2-4,TRBV7-9,CASSLARGQENIQYF,TGTGCCAGCAGCTTAGCGCGGGGACAGGAAAACATTCAGTACTTC
.,TRBD1,TRBJ1-1,TRBV6-6,CACTSGGAVTEAFF,TGTGCCTGTACTTCAGGGGGCGCGGTCACTGAAGCTTTCTTT
.,.,TRBJ2-7,TRBV11-2,CASRRSGSGPYEQYF,TGTGCCAGCAGGCGCTCCGGGTCAGGGCCCTACGAGCAGTACTTC
.,TRBD1,TRBJ2-7,TRBV7-9,CASTPEGQGKFGQYF,TGTGCCAGCACCCCGGAGGGACAGGGGAAGTTTGGGCAGTACTTC
.,TRBD1,TRBJ2-7,TRBV28,CASSPSGTGLINEQYF,TGTGCCAGCAGTCCGTCCGGGACAGGTCTTATCAACGAGCAGTACTTC
.,.,TRBJ2-7,TRBV10-3,CASRFDRTYEQYF,TGTGCCAGCAGATTCGACAGGACCTACGAGCAGTACTTC
.,TRBD1,TRBJ1-1,TRBV5-6,CASSFRQGRNTEAFF,TGTGCCAGCAGCTTCCGACAGGGAAGGAACACTGAAGCTTTCTTT
once,.,TRBJ1-1,TRBV7-3,CASSLSGLGGTEAFF,TGTGCCAGCAGCTTATCGGGCCTCGGAGGGACTGAAGCTTTCTTT
.,.,TRBJ1-2,TRBV30,CAWSTPANYGYTF,TGTGCCTGGAGCACACCAGCTAACTATGGCTACACCTTC
.,.,TRBJ1-2,TRBV7-9,CASSSTPSLGGYTF,TGTGCCAGCAGCTCCACACCCTCTCTTGGTGGCTACACCTTC
few,.,TRBJ2-7,TRBV6-5,CASSPVPSGEQYF,TGTGCCAGCAGCCCCGTCCCCTCGGGCGAGCAGTACTTC
.,.,TRBJ1-2,TRBV9,CASSVSTGLTANYGYTF,TGTGCCAGCAGCGTTTCGACAGGACTCACAGCTAACTATGGCTACACCTTC
.,TRBD1,TRBJ2-7,TRBV7-2,CASSLGDSYEQYF,TGTGCCAGCAGCTTAGGGGACAGCTACGAGCAGTACTTC
.,TRBD2,TRBJ2-7,TRBV7-2,CASSYRSGRGYEQYF,TGTGCCAGCAGCTACCGTAGCGGGAGAGGCTACGAGCAGTACTTC
once,TRBD2,TRBJ2-7,TRBV5-6,CASSFPGLALEQYF,TGTGCCAGCAGCTTCCCGGGACTAGCCCTCGAGCAGTACTTC
.,.,TRBJ1-4,TRBV10-3,CAISEMGAGNEKLFF,TGTGCCATCAGTGAAATGGGGGCCGGTAATGAAAAACTGTTTTTT
.,.,TRBJ2-6,TRBV9,CASSVGAALGLGANVLTF,TGTGCCAGCAGCGTAGGAGCCGCGTTGGGGCTCGGGGCCAACGTCCTGACTTTC
.,.,TRBJ1-2,TRBV7-9,CASSGRQGSYGYTF,TGTGCCAGCAGCGGGAGACAAGGAAGCTATGGCTACACCTTC
.,TRBD1,TRBJ2-7,TRBV10-2,CASSEGTGGPYEQYF,TGCGCCAGCAGTGAGGGGACAGGGGGCCCCTACGAGCAGTACTTC
.,TRBD2,TRBJ2-1,TRBV6-4,CASSATAGAFTEQFF,TGTGCCAGCAGTGCGACAGCGGGGGCCTTTACCGAGCAGTTCTTC
.,TRBD2,TRBJ2-1,TRBV25-1,CASSQGRVWGNNEQFF,TGTGCCAGCAGCCAAGGGAGGGTTTGGGGGAACAATGAGCAGTTCTTC
.,TRBD2,TRBJ2-3,TRBV30,CAWAPGLAGAFGDTQYF,TGTGCCTGGGCCCCGGGACTAGCGGGAGCTTTTGGAGATACGCAGTATTTT
.,TRBD2,TRBJ2-7,TRBV7-2,CASSLRGSGSYEQYF,TGTGCCAGCAGCTTACGCGGTAGCGGGAGCTACGAGCAGTACTTC
.,.,TRBJ2-7,TRBV27,CASSFLGAGLSYEQYF,TGTGCCAGCAGTTTCCTCGGGGCGGGACTCTCCTACGAGCAGTACTTC
.,.,TRBJ2-7,TRBV2,CASRLSGTLSYEQYF,TGTGCCAGCCGCCTCTCCGGGACACTCTCCTACGAGCAGTACTTC
.,.,TRBJ2-1,TRBV28,CASSLGQKAFF,TGTGCCAGCAGTTTAGGGCAAAAGGCGTTCTTC
once,TRBD2,TRBJ2-7,TRBV29-1,CSVRASGSYEQYF,TGCAGCGTTAGGGCTAGCGGGAGTTACGAGCAGTACTTC
.,.,TRBJ2-7,TRBV11-2,CASSLVRSYEQYF,TGTGCCAGCAGCTTAGTTCGTAGTTACGAGCAGTACTTC
.,TRBD1,TRBJ1-5,TRBV7-8,CASSLGQGATQPQHF,TGTGCCAGCAGCTTAGGACAGGGGGCAACTCAGCCCCAGCATTTT
.,.,TRBJ2-1,TRBV6-6,CASSSGTLYNEQFF,TGTGCCAGCAGCTCCGGGACTCTCTACAATGAGCAGTTCTTC
.,.,TRBJ2-7,TRBV18,CASSVQGGGYEQYF,TGTGCCAGCTCAGTACAGGGAGGGGGCTACGAGCAGTACTTC
.,.,TRBJ2-3,TRBV27,CASSLRSASLASGTDTQYF,TGTGCCAGCAGTTTAAGGTCGGCGAGTCTAGCCTCCGGGACAGATACGCAGTATTTT
.,TRBD1,TRBJ2-1,TRBV5-1,CASRWTGGYSDNEQFF,TGCGCCAGCAGATGGACAGGGGGCTATTCCGACAATGAGCAGTTCTTC
.,.,TRBJ1-3,TRBV10-3,CASTGSGNTIYF,TGTGCCTCAACAGGCTCTGGAAACACCATATATTTT
.,.,TRBJ2-2,TRBV29-1,CSALPGTGELFF,TGCAGCGCCCTACCCGGGACCGGGGAGCTGTTTTTT
.,.,TRBJ2-7,TRBV27,CASSLPGNYEQYF,TGTGCCAGCAGTTTGCCAGGGAACTACGAGCAGTACTTC
.,TRBD2,TRBJ2-1,TRBV19,CASSILTSGSNEQFF,TGTGCCAGTAGTATACTTACTAGCGGGAGTAATGAGCAGTTCTTC
.,TRBD2,TRBJ2-1,TRBV14,CASSQQLATEQFF,TGTGCCAGCAGCCAACAACTAGCGACTGAGCAGTTCTTC
.,TRBD1,TRBJ2-3,TRBV12-5,CASAPGGTRTDTQYF,TGTGCTAGTGCTCCAGGGGGAACGCGCACAGATACGCAGTATTTT